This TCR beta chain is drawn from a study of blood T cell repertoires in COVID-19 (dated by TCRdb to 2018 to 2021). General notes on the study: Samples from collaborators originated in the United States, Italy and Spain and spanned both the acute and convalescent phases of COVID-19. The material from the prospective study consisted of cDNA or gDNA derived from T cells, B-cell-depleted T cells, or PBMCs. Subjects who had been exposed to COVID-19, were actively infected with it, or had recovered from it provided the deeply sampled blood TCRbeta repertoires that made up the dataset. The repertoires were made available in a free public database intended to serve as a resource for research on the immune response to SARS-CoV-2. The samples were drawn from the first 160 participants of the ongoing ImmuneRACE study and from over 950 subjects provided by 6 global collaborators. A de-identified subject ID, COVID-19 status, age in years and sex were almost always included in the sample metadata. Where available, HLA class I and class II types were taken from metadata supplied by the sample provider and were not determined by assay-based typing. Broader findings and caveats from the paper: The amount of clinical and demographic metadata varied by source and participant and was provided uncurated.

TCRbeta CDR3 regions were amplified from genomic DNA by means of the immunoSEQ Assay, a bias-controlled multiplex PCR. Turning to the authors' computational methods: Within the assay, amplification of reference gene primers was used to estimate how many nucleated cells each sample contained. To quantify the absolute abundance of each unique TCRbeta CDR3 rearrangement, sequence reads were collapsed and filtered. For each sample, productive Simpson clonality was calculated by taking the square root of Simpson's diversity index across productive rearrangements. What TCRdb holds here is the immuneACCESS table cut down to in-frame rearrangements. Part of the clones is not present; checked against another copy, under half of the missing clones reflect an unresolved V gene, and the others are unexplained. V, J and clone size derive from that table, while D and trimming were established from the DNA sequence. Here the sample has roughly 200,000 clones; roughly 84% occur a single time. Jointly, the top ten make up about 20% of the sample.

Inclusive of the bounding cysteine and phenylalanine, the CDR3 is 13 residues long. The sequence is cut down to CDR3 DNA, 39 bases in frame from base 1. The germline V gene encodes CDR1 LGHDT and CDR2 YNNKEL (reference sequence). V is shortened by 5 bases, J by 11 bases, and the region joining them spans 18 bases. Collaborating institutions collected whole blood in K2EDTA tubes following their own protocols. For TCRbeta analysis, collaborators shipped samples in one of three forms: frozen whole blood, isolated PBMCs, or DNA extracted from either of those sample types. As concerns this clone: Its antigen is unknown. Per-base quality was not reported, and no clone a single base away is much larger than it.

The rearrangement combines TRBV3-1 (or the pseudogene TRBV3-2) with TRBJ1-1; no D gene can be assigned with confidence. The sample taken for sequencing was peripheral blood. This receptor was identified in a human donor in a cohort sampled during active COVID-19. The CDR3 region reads CASSSPGNHYAFF. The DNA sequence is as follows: TGTGCCAGCAGCTCCCCGGGAAACCACTATGCTTTCTTT.